This record covers a single T cell receptor beta chain. What it recognizes is unknown. The sample is drawn from a study of T cell responses to AZD1222 COVID-19 vaccine. Study as a whole: Second-dose intervals near 4 or 12 weeks were combined. Study results and caveats: Spike-specific TCR repertoires showed rising breadth and depth after two AZD1222 doses. Most donors were white British, females outnumbered males, and clonal diversity was possibly underestimated. Reportedly, close to half of spike-specific TCRs are directed against unmutated variant regions.

The assay was immunoSEQ multiplex PCR, and TCRdb's table has in-frame clones only and misses some. The sample includes some 96,000 clones, just under 90% of them seen just once. The sequencing used peripheral blood, collected on day 0 of AZD1222 vaccination. This receptor was obtained from an adult in good health.

DNA for the CDR3: TGCGCCAGCAGCCAAGATGGCCAGGGCAATCAGCCCCAGCATTTT. This sequence encodes CASSQDGQGNQPQHF. This rearrangement joins TRBV4-1 to TRBJ1-5; D gene ambiguous. V shed 0 bases and J shed 2 bases, with 8 bases lying between them. The germline V gene encodes CDR1 MGHRA and CDR2 YSYEKL. This CDR3 contains 15 residues.